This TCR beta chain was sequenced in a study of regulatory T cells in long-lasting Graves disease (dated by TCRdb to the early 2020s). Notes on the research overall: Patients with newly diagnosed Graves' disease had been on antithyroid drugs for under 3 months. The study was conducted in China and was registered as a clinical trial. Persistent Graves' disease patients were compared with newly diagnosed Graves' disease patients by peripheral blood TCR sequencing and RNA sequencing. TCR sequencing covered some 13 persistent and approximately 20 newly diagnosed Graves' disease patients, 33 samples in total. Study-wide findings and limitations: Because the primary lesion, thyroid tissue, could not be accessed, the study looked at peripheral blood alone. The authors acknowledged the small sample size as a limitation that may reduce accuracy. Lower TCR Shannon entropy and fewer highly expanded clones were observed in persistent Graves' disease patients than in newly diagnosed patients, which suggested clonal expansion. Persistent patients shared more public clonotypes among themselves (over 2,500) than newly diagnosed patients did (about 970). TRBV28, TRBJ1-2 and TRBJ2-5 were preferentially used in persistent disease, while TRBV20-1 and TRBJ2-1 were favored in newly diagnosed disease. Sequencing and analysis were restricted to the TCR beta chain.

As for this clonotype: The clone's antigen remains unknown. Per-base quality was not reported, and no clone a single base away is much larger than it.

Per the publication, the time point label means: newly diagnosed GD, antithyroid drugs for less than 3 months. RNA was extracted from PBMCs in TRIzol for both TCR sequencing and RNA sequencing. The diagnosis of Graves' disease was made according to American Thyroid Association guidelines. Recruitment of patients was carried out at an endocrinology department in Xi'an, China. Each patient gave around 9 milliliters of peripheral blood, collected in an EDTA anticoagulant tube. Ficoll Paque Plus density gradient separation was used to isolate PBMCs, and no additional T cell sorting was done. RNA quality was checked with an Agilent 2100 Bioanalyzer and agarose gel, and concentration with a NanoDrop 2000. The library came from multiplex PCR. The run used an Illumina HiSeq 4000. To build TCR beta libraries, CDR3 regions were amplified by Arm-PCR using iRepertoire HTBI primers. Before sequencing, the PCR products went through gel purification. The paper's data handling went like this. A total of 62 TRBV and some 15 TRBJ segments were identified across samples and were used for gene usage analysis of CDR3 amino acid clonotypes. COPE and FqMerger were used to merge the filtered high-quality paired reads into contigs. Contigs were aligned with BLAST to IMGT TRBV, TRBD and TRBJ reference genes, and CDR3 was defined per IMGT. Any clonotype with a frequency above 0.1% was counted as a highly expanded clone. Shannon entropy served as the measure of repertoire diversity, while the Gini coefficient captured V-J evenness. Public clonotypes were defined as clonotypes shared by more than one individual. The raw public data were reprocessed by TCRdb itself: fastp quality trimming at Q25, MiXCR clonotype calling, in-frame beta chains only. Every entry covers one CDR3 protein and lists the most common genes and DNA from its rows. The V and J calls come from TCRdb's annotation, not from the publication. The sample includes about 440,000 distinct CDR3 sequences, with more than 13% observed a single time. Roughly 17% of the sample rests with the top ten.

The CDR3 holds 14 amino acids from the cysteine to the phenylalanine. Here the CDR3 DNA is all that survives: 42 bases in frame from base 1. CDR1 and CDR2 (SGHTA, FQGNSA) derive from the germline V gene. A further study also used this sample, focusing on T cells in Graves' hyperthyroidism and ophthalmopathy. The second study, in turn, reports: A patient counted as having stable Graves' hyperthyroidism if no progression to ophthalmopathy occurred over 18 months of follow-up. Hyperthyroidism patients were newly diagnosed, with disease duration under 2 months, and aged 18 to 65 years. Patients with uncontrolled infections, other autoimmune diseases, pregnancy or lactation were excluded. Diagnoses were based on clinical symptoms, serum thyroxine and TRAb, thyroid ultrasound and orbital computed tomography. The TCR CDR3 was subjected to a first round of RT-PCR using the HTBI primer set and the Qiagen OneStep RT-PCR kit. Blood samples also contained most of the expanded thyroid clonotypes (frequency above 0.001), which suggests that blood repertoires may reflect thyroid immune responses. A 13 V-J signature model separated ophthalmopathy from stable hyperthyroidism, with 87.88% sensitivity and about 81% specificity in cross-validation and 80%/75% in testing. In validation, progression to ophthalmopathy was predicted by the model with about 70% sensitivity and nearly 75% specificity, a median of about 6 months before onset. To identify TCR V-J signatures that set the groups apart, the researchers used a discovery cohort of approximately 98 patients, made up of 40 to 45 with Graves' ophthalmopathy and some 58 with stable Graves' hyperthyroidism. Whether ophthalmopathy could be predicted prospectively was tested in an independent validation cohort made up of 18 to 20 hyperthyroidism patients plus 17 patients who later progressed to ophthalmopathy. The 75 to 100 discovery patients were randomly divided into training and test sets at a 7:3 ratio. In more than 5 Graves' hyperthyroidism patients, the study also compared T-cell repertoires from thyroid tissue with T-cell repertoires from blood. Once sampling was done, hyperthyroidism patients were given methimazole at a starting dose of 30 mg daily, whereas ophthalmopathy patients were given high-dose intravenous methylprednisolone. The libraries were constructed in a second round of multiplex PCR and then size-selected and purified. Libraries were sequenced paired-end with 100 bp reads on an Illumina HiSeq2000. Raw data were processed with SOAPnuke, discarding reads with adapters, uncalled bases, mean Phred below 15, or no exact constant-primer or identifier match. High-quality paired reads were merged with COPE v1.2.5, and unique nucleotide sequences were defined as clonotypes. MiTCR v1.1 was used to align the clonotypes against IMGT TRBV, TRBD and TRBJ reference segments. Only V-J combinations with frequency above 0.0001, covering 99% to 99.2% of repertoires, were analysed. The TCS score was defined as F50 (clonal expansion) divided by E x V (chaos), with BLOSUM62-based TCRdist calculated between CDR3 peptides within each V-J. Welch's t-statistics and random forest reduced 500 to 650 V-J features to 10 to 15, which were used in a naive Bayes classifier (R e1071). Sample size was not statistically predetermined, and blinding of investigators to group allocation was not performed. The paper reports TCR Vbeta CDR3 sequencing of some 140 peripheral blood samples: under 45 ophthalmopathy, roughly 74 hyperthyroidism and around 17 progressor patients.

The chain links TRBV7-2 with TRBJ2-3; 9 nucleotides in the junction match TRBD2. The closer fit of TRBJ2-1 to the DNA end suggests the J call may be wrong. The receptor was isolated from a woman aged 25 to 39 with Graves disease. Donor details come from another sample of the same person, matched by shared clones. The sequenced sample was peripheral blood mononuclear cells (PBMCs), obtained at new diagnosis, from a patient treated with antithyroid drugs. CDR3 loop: CASSPNGGLAQQFF. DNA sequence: TGTGCCAGCAGCCCCAATGGGGGACTAGCTCAGCAGTTCTTC.